This entry concerns a single TCR beta chain. Genomic DNA, serving as template, underwent TCR beta VDJ and CDR3 profiling. Using its own MiXCR run on the reads, TCRdb lists one record per CDR3 protein. Here the sample spans around 79,000 distinct CDR3 sequences, less than 85% being singletons. This specimen belongs to a study of CD8+CD57+ T cells in acquired aplastic anemia. Overall study: Sorted CD4+ and CD8+ cells gave a mean 3.2 ug DNA, range roughly 0.18 to 27.4 ug.

Patients chosen for sequencing had shown CD8+CD57+ cell expansion by flow cytometry. Blood was sampled before the patients had received any therapy. Trimming pared 3 bases from V and 1 base from J, leaving 7 bases between. The CDR3 is made up of 13 amino acids. Germline CDR1 SNHLY, CDR2 FYNNEI. The sequence came from a human donor with aplastic anemia. Sequencing used sorted CD4+, CD8+, or CD8+CD57+ T cells (not recorded which) from PBMCs. The chain combines TRBV2 with TRBJ2-7; D gene unclear. CDR3 protein: CASSDYGSYEQYF. The DNA for the CDR3 is TGTGCCAGCAGTGATTACGGGTCCTACGAGCAGTACTTC.